The next 6 T cell receptor beta chains were all read from a single sample in a study of T cell responses to AZD1222 COVID-19 vaccine. The method was immunoSEQ multiplex PCR; TCRdb's version includes in-frame clones alone and lacks a portion of them. Of about 79,000 clones detected, 90% to 95% appear once; the ten largest clones hold about 7.1%. The input for sequencing was peripheral blood, taken on day 0 of MenACWY control vaccination. All receptors derive from an adult in good health.

The chain employs TRBV12-5 and TRBJ1-1; D gene unclear. Germline loops: CDR1 LGHNT, CDR2 FRNRAP. This CDR3 has 12 amino acids. V was trimmed by 6 bases and J by 0 bases, leaving 5 bases between them. CDR3 nucleotides: TGTGCTAGTGGCCCTATGAACACTGAAGCTTTCTTT. It codes for CASGPMNTEAFF.

The CDR3 nucleotides are TGTGCCAGCAGCGTAGCACACGGGGGATCCGGCGGCTACACCTTC. Protein sequence: CASSVAHGGSGGYTF. V and J are TRBV9 and TRBJ1-2, with D perhaps matching TRBD1 (5 bases). V dropped 0 bases and J dropped 8 bases, with 17 bases sitting between them. The germline gives CDR1 SGDLS, CDR2 YYNGEE. CDR3 length equals 15 residues.

The chain carries TRBV12-3 or TRBV12-4 and TRBJ2-1; D is uncertain. With 4 bases removed from V and 10 bases from J, the gap between germline ends came to 11 bases. This CDR3 is 12 amino acids long. CDR3 in DNA: TGTGCCAGCAGTTCCCCCCGGGCGGAGCAGTTCTTC. It yields the protein CASSSPRAEQFF.

The V gene is TRBV9, the J gene TRBJ2-2, with TRBD2 matching over 7 bases. Losses at the gene ends were 3 bases for V and 0 bases for J; bases not matched to a gene: 5. Per the germline V gene, CDR1 is SGDLS and CDR2 is YYNGEE. This CDR3 contains 16 residues. The CDR3 DNA reads as TGTGCCAGCAGCGCTACTAGCGTCGCGAACACCGGGGAGCTGTTTTTT. Protein product: CASSATSVANTGELFF.

The V and J genes are TRBV29-1 and TRBJ2-3, with a tentative D call TRBD1 (6 bases). Trimming pared 5 bases from V and 0 bases from J, leaving 9 bases between. CDR1 and CDR2 (germline): SQVTM, ANQGSEA. The CDR3 totals 13 residues. In nucleotides, the CDR3 is TGCAGCGTTTTGGGGGCTAGCACAGATACGCAGTATTTT. Residues: CSVLGASTDTQYF.

The chain is built from TRBV29-1 and TRBJ1-4; 8 bases fit TRBD1. Trimming at V came to 7 bases and at J to 4 bases, leaving 5 bases not matched to a gene. This CDR3 contains 13 residues. CDR1 and CDR2 (germline): SQVTM, ANQGSEA. The CDR3 nucleotides read TGCAGCGCCGGACAGGGAGTTAATGAAAAACTGTTTTTT. Translated, it gives CSAGQGVNEKLFF.